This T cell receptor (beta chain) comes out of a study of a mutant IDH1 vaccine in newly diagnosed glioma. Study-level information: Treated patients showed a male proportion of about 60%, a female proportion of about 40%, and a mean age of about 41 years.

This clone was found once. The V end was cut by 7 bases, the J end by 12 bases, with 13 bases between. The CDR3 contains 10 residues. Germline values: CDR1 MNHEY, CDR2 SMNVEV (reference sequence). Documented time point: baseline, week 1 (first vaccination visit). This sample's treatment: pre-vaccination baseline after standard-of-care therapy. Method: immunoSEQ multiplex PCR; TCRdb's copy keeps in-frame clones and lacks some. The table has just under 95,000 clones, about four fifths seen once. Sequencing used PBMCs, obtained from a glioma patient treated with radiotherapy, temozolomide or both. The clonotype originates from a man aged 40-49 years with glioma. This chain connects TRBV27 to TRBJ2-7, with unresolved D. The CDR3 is CASTGPAGYF. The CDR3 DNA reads TGTGCCAGCACCGGACCAGCTGGGTACTTC.